The following is a T cell receptor (beta chain) sequence with its context. What it binds is unknown. This entry is derived from a study of shared clonotypes between healthy human individuals. Regarding the study as a whole: Measured sharing among donors was expected to vary with sequencing depth.

Data came from immunoSEQ multiplex PCR; TCRdb stores just in-frame clones and leaves some out. In the table there are about 1.5 million clones, under 99% of which are singletons. V was shortened by 3 bases and J by 0 bases, with 13 bases between the two germline ends. CDR3 length: 16 residues. Germline loops: CDR1 LNHDA, CDR2 SQIVND (reference sequence). The chain has TRBV19 and TRBJ2-3; a possible D gene is TRBD1 (5 bases). The specimen was naive CD4+ T cells sorted from blood. Stated subset: CD45RA+ positively selected. The receptor was isolated from a man younger than 45 in good health. CDR3 loop: CASSMRSGRSTDTQYF. The CDR3, as DNA: TGTGCCAGTAGTATGAGGTCAGGGCGAAGCACAGATACGCAGTATTTT.